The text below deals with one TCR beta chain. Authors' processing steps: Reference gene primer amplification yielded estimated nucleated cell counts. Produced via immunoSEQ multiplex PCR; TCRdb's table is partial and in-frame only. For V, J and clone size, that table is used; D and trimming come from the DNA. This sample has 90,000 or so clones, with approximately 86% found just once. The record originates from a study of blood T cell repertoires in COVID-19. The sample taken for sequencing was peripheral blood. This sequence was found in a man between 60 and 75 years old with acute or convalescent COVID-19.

CDR3 nucleotides: TGCGCCAGCAGCTCGACGACTAGCGGGAGAGGGGCCGGGGAGCTGTTTTTT. This encodes CASSSTTSGRGAGELFF. This rearrangement joins TRBV5-1 to TRBJ2-2; 12 nucleotides align to TRBD2. Trimming took 3 bases from V and 6 from J; bases not matched to a gene: 9. Germline lookup yields CDR1 SGHRS and CDR2 YFSETQ. CDR3 length: 17 residues.